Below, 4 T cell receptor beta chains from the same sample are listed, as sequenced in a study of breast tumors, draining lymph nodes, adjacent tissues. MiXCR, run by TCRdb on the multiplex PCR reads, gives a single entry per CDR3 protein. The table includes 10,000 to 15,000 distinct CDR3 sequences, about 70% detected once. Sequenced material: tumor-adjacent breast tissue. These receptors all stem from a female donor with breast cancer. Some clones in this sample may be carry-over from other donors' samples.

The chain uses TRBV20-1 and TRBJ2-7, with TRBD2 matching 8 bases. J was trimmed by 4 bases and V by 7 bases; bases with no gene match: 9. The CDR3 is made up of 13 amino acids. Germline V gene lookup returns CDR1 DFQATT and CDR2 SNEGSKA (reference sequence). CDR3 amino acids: CSDRTGGWYEQYF. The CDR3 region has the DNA TGCAGTGATAGGACGGGGGGGTGGTACGAGCAGTACTTC.

The chain's CDR3 is CASSLALGPSYNEQFF. CDR3 bases: TGTGCCAGCAGCTTAGCGCTCGGACCCTCCTACAATGAGCAGTTCTTC. This chain uses TRBV7-9 with TRBJ2-1; D call uncertain. Trimming pared 0 bases from V and 0 bases from J, leaving 9 bases between. This CDR3 region has 16 residues. CDR1 and CDR2 from the germline V gene are SEHNR and FQNEAQ (reference sequence).

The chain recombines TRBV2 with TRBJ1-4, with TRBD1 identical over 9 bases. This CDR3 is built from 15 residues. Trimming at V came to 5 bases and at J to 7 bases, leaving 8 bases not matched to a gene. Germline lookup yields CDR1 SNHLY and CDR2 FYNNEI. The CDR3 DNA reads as TGTGCCAGCAGTCTCCGGGACAGGGAGGGTGAAAAACTGTTTTTT. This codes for CASSLRDREGEKLFF. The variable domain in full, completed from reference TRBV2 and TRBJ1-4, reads EPEVTQTPSHQVTQMGQEVILRCVPISNHLYFYWYRQILGQKVEFLVSFYNNEISEKSEIFDDQFSVERPDGSNFTLKIRSTKLEDSAMYFCASSLRDREGEKLFFGSGTQLSVL.

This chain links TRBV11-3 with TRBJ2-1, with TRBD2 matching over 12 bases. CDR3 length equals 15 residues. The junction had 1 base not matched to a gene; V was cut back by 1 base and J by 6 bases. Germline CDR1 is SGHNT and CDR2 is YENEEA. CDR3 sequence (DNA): TGTGCCAGCAGCTTAGGACTAGCGGGAGTCAATGAGCAGTTCTTC. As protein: CASSLGLAGVNEQFF.